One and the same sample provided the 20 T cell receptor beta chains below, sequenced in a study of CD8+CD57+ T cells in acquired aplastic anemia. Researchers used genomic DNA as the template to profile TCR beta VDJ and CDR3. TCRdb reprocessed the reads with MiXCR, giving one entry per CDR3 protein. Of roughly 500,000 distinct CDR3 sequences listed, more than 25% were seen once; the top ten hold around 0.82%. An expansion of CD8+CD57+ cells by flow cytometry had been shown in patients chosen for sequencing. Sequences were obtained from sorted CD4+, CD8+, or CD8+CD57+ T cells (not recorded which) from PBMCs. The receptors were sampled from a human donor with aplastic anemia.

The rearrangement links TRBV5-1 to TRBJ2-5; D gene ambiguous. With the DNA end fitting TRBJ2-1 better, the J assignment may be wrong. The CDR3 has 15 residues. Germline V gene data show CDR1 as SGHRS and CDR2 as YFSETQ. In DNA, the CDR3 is TGCGCCAGCAGCTTGGAACAGAACCAAGTTTATGAGCAGTTCTTC. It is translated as CASSLEQNQVYEQFF.

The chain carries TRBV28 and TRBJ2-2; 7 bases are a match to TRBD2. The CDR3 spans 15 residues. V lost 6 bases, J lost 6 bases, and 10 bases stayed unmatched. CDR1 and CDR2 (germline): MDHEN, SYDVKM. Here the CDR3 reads CASSQLGRASGELFF. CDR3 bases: TGTGCCAGCAGCCAGCTGGGGAGGGCCTCCGGGGAGCTGTTTTTT.

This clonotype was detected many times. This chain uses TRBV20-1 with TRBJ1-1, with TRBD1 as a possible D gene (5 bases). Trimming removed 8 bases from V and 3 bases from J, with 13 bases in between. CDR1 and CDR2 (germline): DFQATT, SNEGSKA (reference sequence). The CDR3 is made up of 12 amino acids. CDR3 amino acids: CSKGDPDTEAFF. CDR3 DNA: TGCAGTAAAGGGGATCCCGACACTGAAGCTTTCTTT.

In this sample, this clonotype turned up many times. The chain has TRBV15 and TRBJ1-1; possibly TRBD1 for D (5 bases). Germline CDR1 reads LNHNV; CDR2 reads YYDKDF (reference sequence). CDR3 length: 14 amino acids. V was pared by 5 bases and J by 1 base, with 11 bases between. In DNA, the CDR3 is TGTGCCACCAGCCCTCTGACAGAGAACACTGAAGCTTTCTTT. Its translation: CATSPLTENTEAFF.

CDR3 sequence reads: CASSRRTGGLETQYF. The DNA of the CDR3 is TGTGCCAGCAGCAGAAGGACAGGGGGCTTAGAGACCCAGTACTTC. V and J are TRBV4-2 and TRBJ2-5; 11 positions match TRBD1. The CDR3 is made up of 15 amino acids. Germline CDR1 and CDR2: LGHNA and YNFKEQ. The V and J ends lost 5 bases and 4 bases, in that order; junction bases with no gene match: 6.

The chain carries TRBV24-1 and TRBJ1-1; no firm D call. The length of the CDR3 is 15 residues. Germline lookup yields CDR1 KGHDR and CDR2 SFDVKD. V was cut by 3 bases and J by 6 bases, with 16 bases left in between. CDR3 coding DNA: TGTGCCACCAGTGATGGGCAGACGGAAAGCGCTGAAGCTTTCTTT. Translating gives CATSDGQTESAEAFF.

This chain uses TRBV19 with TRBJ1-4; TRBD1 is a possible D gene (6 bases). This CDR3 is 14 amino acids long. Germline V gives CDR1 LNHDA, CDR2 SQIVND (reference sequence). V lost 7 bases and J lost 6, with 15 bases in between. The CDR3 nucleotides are TGTGCCAGTACCAAGACAGGTGGCTATGAAAAACTGTTTTTT. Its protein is CASTKTGGYEKLFF.

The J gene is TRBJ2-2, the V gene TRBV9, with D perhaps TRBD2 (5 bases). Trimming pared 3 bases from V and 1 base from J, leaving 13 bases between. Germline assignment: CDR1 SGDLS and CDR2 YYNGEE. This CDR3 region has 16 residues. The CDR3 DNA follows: TGTGCCAGCAGCGCGACACCCGGGGTGAACACCGGGGAGCTGTTTTTT. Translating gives CASSATPGVNTGELFF.

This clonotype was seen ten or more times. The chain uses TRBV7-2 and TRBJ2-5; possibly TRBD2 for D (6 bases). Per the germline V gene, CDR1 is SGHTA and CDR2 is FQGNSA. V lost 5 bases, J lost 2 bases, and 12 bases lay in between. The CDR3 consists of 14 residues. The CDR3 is CASSLLGGQETQYF. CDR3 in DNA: TGTGCCAGCAGCCTGTTGGGGGGACAAGAGACCCAGTACTTC.

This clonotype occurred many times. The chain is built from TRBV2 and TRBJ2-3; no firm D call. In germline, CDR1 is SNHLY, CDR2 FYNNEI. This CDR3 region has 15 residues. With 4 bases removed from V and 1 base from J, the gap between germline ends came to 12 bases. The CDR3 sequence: CASSGVSDRTDTQYF. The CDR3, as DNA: TGTGCCAGCAGTGGGGTTTCTGACCGCACAGATACGCAGTATTTT.

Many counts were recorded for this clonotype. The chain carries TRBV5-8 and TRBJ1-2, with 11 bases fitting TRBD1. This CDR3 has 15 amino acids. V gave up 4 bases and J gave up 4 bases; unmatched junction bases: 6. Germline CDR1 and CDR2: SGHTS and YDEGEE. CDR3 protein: CASSADRGRVYGYTF. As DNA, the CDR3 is TGTGCCAGCAGCGCGGACAGGGGGCGCGTCTATGGCTACACCTTC. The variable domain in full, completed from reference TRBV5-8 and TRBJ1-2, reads EAGVTQSPTHLIKTRGQQATLRCSPISGHTSVYWYQQALGLGLQFLLWYDEGEERNRGNFPPRFSGRQFPNYSSELNVNALELEDSALYLCASSADRGRVYGYTFGSGTRLTVV.

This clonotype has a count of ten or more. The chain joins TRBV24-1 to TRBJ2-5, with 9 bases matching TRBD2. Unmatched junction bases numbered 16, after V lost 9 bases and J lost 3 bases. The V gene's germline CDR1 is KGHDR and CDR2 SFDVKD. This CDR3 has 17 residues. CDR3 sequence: CATGGMVAGVREETQYF. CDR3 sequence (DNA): TGTGCCACCGGGGGTATGGTAGCGGGAGTCCGGGAAGAGACCCAGTACTTC.

CDR3: CASSIGGSPLHF. The CDR3 region has the DNA TGTGCCAGTAGTATCGGGGGTTCACCCCTCCACTTT. The gene calls are TRBV19 and TRBJ1-6, with TRBD1 as a possible D gene (5 bases). This CDR3 is 12 amino acids long. Trimming pared 3 bases from V and 9 bases from J, leaving 6 bases between. The germline gives CDR1 LNHDA, CDR2 SQIVND (reference sequence).

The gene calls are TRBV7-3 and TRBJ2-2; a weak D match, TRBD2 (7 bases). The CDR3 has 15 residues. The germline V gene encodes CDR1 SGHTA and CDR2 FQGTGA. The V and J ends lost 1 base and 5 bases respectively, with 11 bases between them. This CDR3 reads CASSLKKGGTGELFF. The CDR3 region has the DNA TGTGCCAGCAGCTTAAAAAAGGGGGGGACCGGGGAGCTGTTTTTT.

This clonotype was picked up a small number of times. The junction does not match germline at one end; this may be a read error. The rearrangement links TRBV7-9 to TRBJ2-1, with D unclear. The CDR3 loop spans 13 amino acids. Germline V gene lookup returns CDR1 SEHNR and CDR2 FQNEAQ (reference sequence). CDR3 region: CASSLELGNEQFF. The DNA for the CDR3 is TGCGCCAGCAGCTTGGAATTGGGGAATGAGCAGTTCTTC.

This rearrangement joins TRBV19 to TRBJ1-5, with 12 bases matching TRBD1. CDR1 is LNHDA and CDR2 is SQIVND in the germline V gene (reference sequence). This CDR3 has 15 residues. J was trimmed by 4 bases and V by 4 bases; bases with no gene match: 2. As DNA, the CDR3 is TGTGCCAGTAGTACGGGACAGGGGGCAAATCAGCCCCAGCATTTT. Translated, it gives CASSTGQGANQPQHF.

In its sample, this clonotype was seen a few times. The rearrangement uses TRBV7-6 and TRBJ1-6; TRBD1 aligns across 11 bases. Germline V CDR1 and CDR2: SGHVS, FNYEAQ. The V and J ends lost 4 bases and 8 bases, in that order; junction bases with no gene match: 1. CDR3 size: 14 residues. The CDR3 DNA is TGTGCCAGCAGCTCGGACAGGGGGCATTCACCCCTCCACTTT. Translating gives CASSSDRGHSPLHF.

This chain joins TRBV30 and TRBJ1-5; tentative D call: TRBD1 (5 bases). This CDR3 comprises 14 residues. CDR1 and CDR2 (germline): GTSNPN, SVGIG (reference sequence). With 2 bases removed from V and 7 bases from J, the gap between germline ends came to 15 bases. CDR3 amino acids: CAWSRWGNMQPQHF. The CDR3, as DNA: TGTGCCTGGAGTCGTTGGGGGAATATGCAGCCCCAGCATTTT.

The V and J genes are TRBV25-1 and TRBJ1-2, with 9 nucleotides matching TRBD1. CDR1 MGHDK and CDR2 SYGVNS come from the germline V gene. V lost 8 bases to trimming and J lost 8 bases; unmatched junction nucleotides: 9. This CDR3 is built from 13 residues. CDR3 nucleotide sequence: TGTGCCAGCGGGACAGGGCGATTGGACGGCTACACCTTC. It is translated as CASGTGRLDGYTF.

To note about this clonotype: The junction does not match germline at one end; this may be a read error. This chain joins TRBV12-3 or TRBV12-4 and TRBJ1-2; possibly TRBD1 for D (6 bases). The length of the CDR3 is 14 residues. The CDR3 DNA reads TGTACCAGCAGCCAGACCGGGACACACTATGGCTACACCTTC. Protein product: CTSSQTGTHYGYTF.